These T cell receptor beta chains were read from a single sample in a study of cytomegalovirus exposure and HLA in healthy donors. Libraries were prepared by immunoSEQ multiplex PCR; TCRdb keeps only in-frame clonotypes and omits some of them. Found here are 150,000 to 200,000 clones, approximately 72% of them singletons; the top ten hold roughly 2.5%. The sequencing sample was made of PBMCs. These receptors were obtained from a human donor in good health. CDR3s include the opening cysteine and the closing phenylalanine or tryptophan. D genes are given only for firm matches. Not all rows give a size; the values are once, few, many and, for expanded clones, a class.

abundance	j_gene	v_gene	d_gene	CDR3nt	CDR3aa
.	TRBJ1-2	TRBV10-1	.	TGCGCCAGCAGTCCCCAGGGATCTAACTATGGCTACACCTTC	CASSPQGSNYGYTF
.	TRBJ2-3	TRBV7-6	.	TGTGCCAGCAGCTTAGTTTCCGGCACAGATACGCAGTATTTT	CASSLVSGTDTQYF
once	TRBJ1-1	TRBV7-9	TRBD1	TGTGCCAGCAGCGGCACAGGGGGAGCTTTCTTT	CASSGTGGAFF
.	TRBJ1-5	TRBV6-6	.	TGTGCCAGCAGTTACTCGTCTGCCGGTTGGCCCCAGCATTTT	CASSYSSAGWPQHF
.	TRBJ2-5	TRBV14	.	TGTGCCAGCAGCCAAATGGTAGGGGCCCAAGAGACCCAGTACTTC	CASSQMVGAQETQYF
.	TRBJ1-2	TRBV27	.	TGTGCCAGCAGTTTCGGAGTTGGATATGGCTACACCTTC	CASSFGVGYGYTF
.	TRBJ2-5	TRBV5-1	.	TGCGCCAGCAGCGGGGGCAGACCCGAAGAGACCCAGTACTTC	CASSGGRPEETQYF
.	TRBJ2-7	TRBV21-1	.	TGTGCCAGCAGCATTAACAGTTTGGTGTACGAGCAGTACTTC	CASSINSLVYEQYF
.	TRBJ2-7	TRBV5-1	TRBD2	TGCGCCAGCAGCGCTAGCGGGGGCTACTACGAGCAGTACTTC	CASSASGGYYEQYF
.	TRBJ2-1	TRBV7-8	TRBD1	TGTGCCAGCAGCTTTAGCATTGGGACAGGGAATTTTAATGAGCAGTTCTTC	CASSFSIGTGNFNEQFF
.	TRBJ2-3	TRBV9	TRBD2	TGTGCCAGCAGCGAAGCGGGTAGCGGGACTGGCACAGATACGCAGTATTTT	CASSEAGSGTGTDTQYF
.	TRBJ2-4	TRBV5-4	TRBD2	TGTGCCAGCAGCCAGGGACTAGCGGGGGCCCAGGGAGACATTCAGTACTTC	CASSQGLAGAQGDIQYF
few	TRBJ1-5	TRBV19	.	TGTGCCAGTACCGCTCAAAAAACCCCCAGGCTTCAGCCCCAGCATTTT	CASTAQKTPRLQPQHF
few	TRBJ2-5	TRBV9	.	TGTGCCAGCAGCGTACTTGCGGGGGCTCAAGAGACCCAGTACTTC	CASSVLAGAQETQYF
once	TRBJ2-6	TRBV7-2	.	TGTGCCAGCAGCTTAGTGTCGGGCTCTGGGGCCAACGTCCTGACTTTC	CASSLVSGSGANVLTF
.	TRBJ2-5	TRBV5-1	TRBD2	TGCGCCAGCAGCTTGGGGGGAACTAGCGGCCCCCAAGAGACCCAGTACTTC	CASSLGGTSGPQETQYF
.	TRBJ2-3	TRBV7-9	TRBD1	TGTGCCAGCAGCAAGGCGGGACAGGAGAACACAGATACGCAGTATTTT	CASSKAGQENTDTQYF
.	TRBJ2-7	TRBV5-1	TRBD1	TGCGCCAGCAGCTCCGGACAGGGGATGGGGGAGCAGTACTTC	CASSSGQGMGEQYF
once	TRBJ1-1	TRBV2	.	TGTGCCAGCAGGGTCGACAGGAACACTGAAGCTTTCTTT	CASRVDRNTEAFF
.	TRBJ1-2	TRBV15	TRBD1	TGTGCCACCAGCAGGGCCGTCCCTGGGACAGGGTACAACTATGGCTACACCTTC	CATSRAVPGTGYNYGYTF
.	TRBJ2-2	TRBV7-2	TRBD1	TGTGCCAGCAGCCTGACAGGGGGGGACACCGGGGAGCTGTTTTTT	CASSLTGGDTGELFF
.	TRBJ1-1	TRBV19	.	TGTGCCAGTAGTATAAGTCGCGGCAGGGGGAACACTGAAGCTTTCTTT	CASSISRGRGNTEAFF
.	TRBJ1-2	TRBV19	TRBD1	TGTGCCACCTCCGGGACAGGGCTTGGAGCTAACTATGGCTACACCTTC	CATSGTGLGANYGYTF
.	TRBJ2-6	TRBV19	.	TGTGCCAGTAGTATTCGAGGGAATGAATATTCTGGGGCCAACGTCCTGACTTTC	CASSIRGNEYSGANVLTF
.	TRBJ1-1	TRBV9	.	TGTGCCAGCAGCGTAGTTTCAATTTTTAGGGAGGGAGTACCCTCTGAAGCTTTCTTT	CASSVVSIFREGVPSEAFF
.	TRBJ1-5	TRBV4-1	.	TGCGCCAGCAGCCAAGAGAGGCAGTATAGCAATCAGCCCCAGCATTTT	CASSQERQYSNQPQHF
once	TRBJ2-1	TRBV7-8	TRBD2	TGTGCCAGCAGCTTAGCGATGGCTAGCGGGGCGGTGTACAATGAGCAGTTCTTC	CASSLAMASGAVYNEQFF
.	TRBJ1-2	TRBV27	.	TGTGCCAGCAGTTCTACAGGGACTGGCTACACCTTC	CASSSTGTGYTF
.	TRBJ2-7	TRBV20-1	.	TGCAGTGTTAGCAGGTCCTACGAGCAGTACTTC	CSVSRSYEQYF
.	TRBJ1-4	TRBV2	.	TGTGCCAGCAGTGGGGGGCCCGATAAAATCGAAAAACTGTTTTTT	CASSGGPDKIEKLFF
.	TRBJ2-7	TRBV6-5	TRBD2	TGTGCCAGCAGTTACTCCGGGACTAGGCCCTACGAGCAGTACTTC	CASSYSGTRPYEQYF
.	TRBJ1-2	TRBV6-1	TRBD1	TGTGCCAGCAGTGAATCAGGACAGGGGCCTTATGGCTACACCTTC	CASSESGQGPYGYTF
.	TRBJ2-2	TRBV4-1	TRBD1	TGCGCCAGCAGCCAAGGACAGGGGACCGGGGAGCTGTTTTTT	CASSQGQGTGELFF
.	TRBJ1-5	TRBV15	TRBD1	TGTGCCACCAGCAGAGTGGGGACAGGGACGGGGAGCAATCAGCCCCAGCATTTT	CATSRVGTGTGSNQPQHF
.	TRBJ1-5	TRBV7-2	.	TGTGCCAGCAGCGAGGACAGCTGGAATCAGCCCCAGCATTTT	CASSEDSWNQPQHF
.	TRBJ1-1	TRBV6-5	.	TGTGCCAGCATCCGGCGGGGAGAGGTCACTGAAGCTTTCTTT	CASIRRGEVTEAFF
once	TRBJ1-1	TRBV5-1	.	TGCGCCAGCAGCTTGGAGACAGACACTGAAGCTTTCTTT	CASSLETDTEAFF